This T cell receptor beta chain was retrieved from a study of cytomegalovirus exposure and HLA in healthy donors. Whole-study context: Earlier results showed 90 million to 130 million unique TCR beta sequences derived from roughly 180 million T cells.

V shed 5 bases and J shed 4 bases, with 8 bases lying between them. The CDR3 has 11 amino acids. CDR1 and CDR2 (germline): SQVTM, ANQGSEA. Points from the study as a whole: Prediction of most subjects' HLA-A and HLA-B alleles by TCR beta sequences was reportedly accurate. Analysis performed later found over 15,000 TCR beta sequences associated with HLA alleles at 0.05 false discovery rate.

Both 60 Vbeta primers and 13 Jbeta primers went into the PCR. The protocol was immunoSEQ multiplex PCR, while the TCRdb copy is restricted to in-frame clones and leaves out a portion. Among 200,000 or so clones listed, over 60% were seen once. A note on this clone: Its cognate antigen is unknown.

The chain combines TRBV29-1 with TRBJ1-2, with no clear D. The material sequenced was PBMCs. The TCR originated in a man aged 35 to 55 in good health and CMV-seronegative. The CDR3 reads CSVLDTYGYTF. In nucleotides, the CDR3 is TGCAGCGTTCTCGACACCTATGGCTACACCTTC. Drawing the rest from reference TRBV29-1 and TRBJ1-2, the complete variable domain is SAVISQKPSRDICQRGTSLTIQCQVDSQVTMMFWYRQQPGQSLTLIATANQGSEATYESGFVIDKFPISRPNLTFSTLTVSNMSPEDSSIYLCSVLDTYGYTFGSGTRLTVV.